One and the same sample provided the 10 T cell receptor beta chains below, sequenced in a study of blood T cell repertoires in COVID-19. The table came from immunoSEQ multiplex PCR; TCRdb's copy has only in-frame clones and leaves some out. The sample records fewer than 250,000 clones, 90% being singletons. Sequencing used PBMCs or T cells enriched from blood (not recorded which). These receptors all come from a young man who had been exposed to COVID-19.

This sequence joins TRBV4-3 and TRBJ2-2; D not certain. Looked up from germline, CDR1 is LGHNA and CDR2 is YSLEER. Trimming took 0 bases from V and 3 from J, leaving 5 bases between them. This CDR3 is 14 amino acids long. CDR3 loop: CASSQDDYTGELFF. CDR3 sequence (DNA): TGCGCCAGCAGCCAAGACGACTACACCGGGGAGCTGTTTTTT.

This clone was recorded once. V is TRBV7-9 and J is TRBJ2-4; D gene uncertain. CDR1 is SEHNR, CDR2 FQNEAQ, per germline (reference sequence). The CDR3 runs to 12 residues. V lost 4 bases and J 7 bases, leaving 8 bases between the germline ends. CDR3 nucleotide sequence: TGTGCCAGCAGCTCTCCAGGTAACATTCAGTACTTC. Translation gives CASSSPGNIQYF. Drawing the rest from reference TRBV7-9 and TRBJ2-4, the complete variable domain is DTGVSQNPRHKITKRGQNVTFRCDPISEHNRLYWYRQTLGQGPEFLTYFQNEAQLEKSRLLSDRFSAERPKGSFSTLEIQRTEQGDSAMYLCASSSPGNIQYFGAGTRLSVL.

The chain is built from TRBV3-1 (or the pseudogene TRBV3-2) and TRBJ2-7, with 10 bases aligning to TRBD1. The trim removed 4 bases at V and 6 bases at J, leaving 3 bases unmatched. This CDR3 has 13 amino acids. Per the germline V gene, CDR1 is LGHDT and CDR2 is YNNKEL (reference sequence). CDR3 amino acids: CASSPGQGREQYF. The CDR3 coding sequence is TGTGCCAGCAGCCCGGGACAGGGGCGCGAGCAGTACTTC.

The chain has TRBV11-1 and TRBJ1-2, with a tentative D call TRBD1 (6 bases). The CDR3 loop spans 13 amino acids. CDR1 SGHAT and CDR2 FQDESV come from the germline V gene (reference sequence). V gave up 6 bases and J gave up 2 bases, with 10 bases separating them. CDR3 in DNA: TGTGCCAGCAGACGGGACAAAAACTATGGCTACACCTTC. Translated, it gives CASRRDKNYGYTF.

The chain employs TRBV4-1 and TRBJ1-1; D not resolved. The CDR3 loop spans 14 amino acids. Deletions cut 0 bases from V and 11 bases from J, with 16 bases between. Germline V gene data show CDR1 as MGHRA and CDR2 as YSYEKL. CDR3 DNA sequence: TGCGCCAGCAGCCAAGATGATGCCGGGAGGTGGGCTTTCTTT. It yields the protein CASSQDDAGRWAFF.

This chain uses TRBV2 with TRBJ2-7; D unclear. Germline CDR1 and CDR2: SNHLY and FYNNEI. Deletions cut 2 bases from V and 0 bases from J, with 8 bases between. The CDR3 is 14 residues long. In nucleotides, the CDR3 is TGTGCCAGCAGTGAACGGTTCTCCTCCTACGAGCAGTACTTC. Translated: CASSERFSSYEQYF.

The rearrangement uses TRBV12-3 or TRBV12-4 and TRBJ2-1, with D possibly TRBD2 on 5 matching bases. The CDR3 contains 12 residues. Trimming shortened V by 6 bases and J by 6 bases, and 9 bases separated the two germline ends. This CDR3 is CASSGDLNEQFF. In DNA, the CDR3 is TGTGCCAGCAGCGGGGATCTCAATGAGCAGTTCTTC.

The chain links TRBV4-1 to TRBJ1-5; no definite D call. CDR1 is MGHRA and CDR2 is YSYEKL in the germline V gene. There are 15 residues in the CDR3. The ends were cut back, 1 base at V and 0 bases at J, with 7 bases in the middle. For the CDR3, the DNA is TGCGCCAGCAGCCAAGGAACTTATAGCAATCAGCCCCAGCATTTT. Amino acids: CASSQGTYSNQPQHF.

To note about this clone: One end of the junction does not line up with germline, which may come from a read error. This sequence joins TRBV14 and TRBJ2-7, with TRBD2 identical over 8 bases. Germline CDR1 reads SGHDN; CDR2 reads FVKESK. The CDR3 covers 13 residues. Written as DNA, the CDR3 is TGTGCCAGCAGCCCTAACACCAAGACTAGCGTTGACTTC. Translating gives CASSPNTKTSVDF.

This clone was counted a few times. The chain is built from TRBV12-5 and TRBJ2-7; 7 bases align to TRBD1. Germline V CDR1 and CDR2: LGHNT, FRNRAP. With 0 bases clipped from V and 0 bases from J, the junction kept 5 bases outside the gene matches. The length of the CDR3 is 16 residues. The CDR3 DNA reads as TGTGCTAGTGGTTTGGTACAGGGGCGGGTCTCCTACGAGCAGTACTTC. Its protein product is CASGLVQGRVSYEQYF.